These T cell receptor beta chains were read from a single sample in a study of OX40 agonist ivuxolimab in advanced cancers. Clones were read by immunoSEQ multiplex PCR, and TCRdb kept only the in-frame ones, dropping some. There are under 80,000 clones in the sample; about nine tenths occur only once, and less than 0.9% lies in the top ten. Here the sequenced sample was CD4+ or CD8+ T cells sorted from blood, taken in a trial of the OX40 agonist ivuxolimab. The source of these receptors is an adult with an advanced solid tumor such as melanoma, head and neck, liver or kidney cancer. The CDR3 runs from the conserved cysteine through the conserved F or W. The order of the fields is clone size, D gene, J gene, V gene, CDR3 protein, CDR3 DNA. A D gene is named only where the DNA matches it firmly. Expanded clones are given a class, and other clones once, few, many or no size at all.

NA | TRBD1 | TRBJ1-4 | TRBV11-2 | CASSPRRQGASNEKLFF | TGTGCCAGCAGCCCCCGTCGACAGGGGGCCTCTAATGAAAAACTGTTTTTT
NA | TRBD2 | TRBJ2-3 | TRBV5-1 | CASSPIAGGPTDTQYF | TGCGCCAGCAGCCCAATCGCGGGGGGCCCCACAGATACGCAGTATTTT
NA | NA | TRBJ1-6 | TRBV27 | CASSLRQVDSPLHF | TGTGCCAGCAGTTTAAGGCAGGTCGATTCACCCCTCCACTTT
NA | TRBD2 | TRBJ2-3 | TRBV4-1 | CASSQSREGGTDTQYF | TGCGCCAGCAGCCAATCGAGGGAGGGTGGCACAGATACGCAGTATTTT
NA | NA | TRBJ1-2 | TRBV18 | CASSPLQGKVSDGYTF | TGTGCCAGCTCACCACTACAGGGAAAAGTGAGCGATGGCTACACCTTC
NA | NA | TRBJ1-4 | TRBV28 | CASSSPQLNEKLFF | TGTGCCAGCAGCTCCCCCCAGCTGAATGAAAAACTGTTTTTT
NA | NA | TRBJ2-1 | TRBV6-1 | CASRTDRGYNEQFF | TGTGCCAGCAGGACGGACAGAGGCTACAATGAGCAGTTCTTC
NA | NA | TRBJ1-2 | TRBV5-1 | CASSLQGDYGYTF | TGCGCCAGCAGCTTACAGGGAGACTATGGCTACACCTTC
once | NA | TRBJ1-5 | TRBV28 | CASSPPGGHQPQHF | TGTGCCAGCAGTCCTCCCGGGGGGCACCAGCCCCAGCATTTT
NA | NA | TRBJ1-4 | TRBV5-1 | CASSLASSTTNEKLFF | TGCGCCAGCAGCTTGGCCAGCTCCACAACTAATGAAAAACTGTTTTTT
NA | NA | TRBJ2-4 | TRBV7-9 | CASSSGDKNIQYF | TGTGCCAGCAGCTCTGGGGACAAAAACATTCAGTACTTC
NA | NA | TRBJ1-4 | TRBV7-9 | CASSLTAENEKLFF | TGTGCCAGCAGCTTGACCGCGGAGAATGAAAAACTGTTTTTT
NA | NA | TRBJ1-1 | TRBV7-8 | CASSLGRDTGRAFF | TGTGCCAGCAGCTTAGGCCGGGACACGGGCCGGGCTTTCTTT
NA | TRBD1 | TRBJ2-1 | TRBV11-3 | CASSRGTGTNEQFF | TGTGCCAGCAGCCGCGGGACAGGGACGAATGAGCAGTTCTTC
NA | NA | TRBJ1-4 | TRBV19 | CASSLRPYGGEKLFF | TGTGCCAGTAGTCTCCGGCCTTACGGGGGCGAAAAACTGTTTTTT
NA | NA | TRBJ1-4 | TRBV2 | CARSRTDATNEKLFF | TGTGCCAGGAGTAGGACGGACGCAACTAATGAAAAACTGTTTTTT
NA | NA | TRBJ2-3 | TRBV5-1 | CASSTTSRSTDTQYF | TGCGCCAGCAGCACGACTAGTCGAAGCACAGATACGCAGTATTTT